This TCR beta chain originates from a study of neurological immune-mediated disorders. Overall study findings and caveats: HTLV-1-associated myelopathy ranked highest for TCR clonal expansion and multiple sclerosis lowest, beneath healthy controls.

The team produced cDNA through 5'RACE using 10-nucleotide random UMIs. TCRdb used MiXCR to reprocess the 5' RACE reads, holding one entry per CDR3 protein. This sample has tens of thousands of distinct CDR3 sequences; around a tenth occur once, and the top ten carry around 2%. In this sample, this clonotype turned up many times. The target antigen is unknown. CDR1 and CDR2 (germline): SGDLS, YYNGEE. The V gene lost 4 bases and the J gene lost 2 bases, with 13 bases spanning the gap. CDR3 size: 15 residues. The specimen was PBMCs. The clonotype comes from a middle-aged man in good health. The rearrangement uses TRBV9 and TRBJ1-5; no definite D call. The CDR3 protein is CASSLDGLGNQPQHF. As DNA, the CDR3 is TGTGCCAGCAGCCTGGACGGGCTGGGCAATCAGCCCCAGCATTTT.